The clone carrying this T cell receptor beta chain has only a few counts. The antigen remains undetermined. The authors ran a second PCR of roughly 6 to 12 cycles using a sample-barcoded 5' primer and a J-beta primer mix. Each of the cDNA molecules was tagged by a template-switch adaptor with 12 random nucleotides. The yield of each sample was at least 2.5 million CDR3-containing paired-end reads. TCRdb fed the 5' RACE reads into MiXCR, producing one record per CDR3 protein. Among some 1,500,000 distinct CDR3 sequences, approximately 42% were seen once, and the ten largest hold around 4%. This sample is part of a study of blood T cells in healthy people across ages. General study results and limits: Fewer expanded clones and more diversity marked long-lived versus aged donors.

No fewer than 7 million PBMCs went into each sample. Trimming pared 4 bases from V and 0 bases from J, leaving 12 bases between. The CDR3 has 16 amino acids. In germline, CDR1 is MGHRA, CDR2 YSYEKL. The clonotype originates from a woman aged 18-30 years in good health. The source material was blood. The V gene is TRBV4-1, the J gene TRBJ2-2, with D uncertain. The CDR3 region is CASSLGTLTNTGELFF. As DNA, the CDR3 is TGCGCCAGCAGCCTGGGCACTCTGACGAACACCGGGGAGCTGTTTTTT.